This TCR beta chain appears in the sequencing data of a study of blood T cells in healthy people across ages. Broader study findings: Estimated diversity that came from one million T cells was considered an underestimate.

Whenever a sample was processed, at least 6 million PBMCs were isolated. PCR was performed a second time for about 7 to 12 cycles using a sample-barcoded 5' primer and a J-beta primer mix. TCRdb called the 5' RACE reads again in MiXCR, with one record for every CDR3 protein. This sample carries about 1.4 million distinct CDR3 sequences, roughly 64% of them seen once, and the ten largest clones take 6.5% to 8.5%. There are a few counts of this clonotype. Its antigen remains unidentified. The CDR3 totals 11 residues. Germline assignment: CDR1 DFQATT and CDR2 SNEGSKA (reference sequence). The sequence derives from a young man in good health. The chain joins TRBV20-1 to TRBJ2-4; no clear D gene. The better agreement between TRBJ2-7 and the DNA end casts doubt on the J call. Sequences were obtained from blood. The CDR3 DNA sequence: TGCAGTGGGAGTGTGTCCTACGAGCAGTACTTC. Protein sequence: CSGSVSYEQYF.